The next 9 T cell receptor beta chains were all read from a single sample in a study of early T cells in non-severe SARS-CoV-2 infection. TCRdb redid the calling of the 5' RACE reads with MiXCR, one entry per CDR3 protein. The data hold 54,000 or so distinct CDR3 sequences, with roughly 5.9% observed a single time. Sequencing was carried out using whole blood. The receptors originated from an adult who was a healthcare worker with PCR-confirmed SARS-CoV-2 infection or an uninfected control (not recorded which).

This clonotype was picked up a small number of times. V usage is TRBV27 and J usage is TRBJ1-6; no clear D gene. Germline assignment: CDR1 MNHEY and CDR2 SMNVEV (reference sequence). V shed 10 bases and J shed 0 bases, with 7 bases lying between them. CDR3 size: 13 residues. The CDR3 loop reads CATRSSYNSPLHF. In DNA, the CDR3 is TGTGCCACCAGGAGCTCCTATAATTCACCCCTCCACTTT.

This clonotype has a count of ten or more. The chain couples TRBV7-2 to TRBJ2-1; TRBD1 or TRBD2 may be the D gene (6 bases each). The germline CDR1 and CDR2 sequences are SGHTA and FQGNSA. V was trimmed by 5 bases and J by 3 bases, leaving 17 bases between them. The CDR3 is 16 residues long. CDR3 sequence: CASSQGGYSRYNEQFF. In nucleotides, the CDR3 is TGTGCCAGCAGCCAAGGGGGGTACTCGCGCTACAATGAGCAGTTCTTC.

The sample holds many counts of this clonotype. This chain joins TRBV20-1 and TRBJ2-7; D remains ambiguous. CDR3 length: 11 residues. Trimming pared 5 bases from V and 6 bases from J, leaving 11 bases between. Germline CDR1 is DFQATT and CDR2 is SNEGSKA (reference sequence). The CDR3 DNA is TGCAGTGCTCTATTTAGTGGCGAGCAGTACTTC. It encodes CSALFSGEQYF.

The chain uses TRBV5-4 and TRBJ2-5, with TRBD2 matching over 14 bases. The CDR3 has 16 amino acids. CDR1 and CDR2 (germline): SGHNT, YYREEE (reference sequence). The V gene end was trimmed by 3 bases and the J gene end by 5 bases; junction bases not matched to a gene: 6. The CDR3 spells CASSSGLAGGGETQYF. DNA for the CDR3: TGTGCCAGCAGCTCCGGACTAGCGGGAGGAGGTGAGACCCAGTACTTC.

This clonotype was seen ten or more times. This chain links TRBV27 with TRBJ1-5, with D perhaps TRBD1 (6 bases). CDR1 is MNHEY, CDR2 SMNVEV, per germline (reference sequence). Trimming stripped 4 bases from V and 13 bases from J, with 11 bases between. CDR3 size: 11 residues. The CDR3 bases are TGTGCCAGCAGTTCCACAGGGTCTCAGCATTTT. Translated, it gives CASSSTGSQHF.

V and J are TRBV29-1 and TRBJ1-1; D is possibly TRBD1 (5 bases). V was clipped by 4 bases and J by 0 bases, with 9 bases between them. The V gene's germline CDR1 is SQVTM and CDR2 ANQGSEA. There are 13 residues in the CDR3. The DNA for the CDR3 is TGCAGCGTTGTGCACAGGTTGAACACTGAAGCTTTCTTT. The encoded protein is CSVVHRLNTEAFF. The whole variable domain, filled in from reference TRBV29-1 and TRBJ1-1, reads SAVISQKPSRDICQRGTSLTIQCQVDSQVTMMFWYRQQPGQSLTLIATANQGSEATYESGFVIDKFPISRPNLTFSTLTVSNMSPEDSSIYLCSVVHRLNTEAFFGQGTRLTVV.

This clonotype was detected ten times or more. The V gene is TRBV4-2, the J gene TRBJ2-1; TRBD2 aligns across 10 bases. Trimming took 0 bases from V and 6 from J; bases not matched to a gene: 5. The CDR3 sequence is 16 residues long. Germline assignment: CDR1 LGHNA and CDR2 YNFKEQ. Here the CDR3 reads CASSQDRASGGNEQFF. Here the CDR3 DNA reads TGTGCCAGCAGCCAAGATAGGGCTAGCGGGGGCAATGAGCAGTTCTTC.

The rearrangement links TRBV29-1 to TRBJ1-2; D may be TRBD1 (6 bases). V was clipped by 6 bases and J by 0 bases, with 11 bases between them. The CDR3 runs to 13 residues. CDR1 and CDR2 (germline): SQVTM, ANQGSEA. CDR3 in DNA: TGCAGCGTGGGGGACAACCCTAACTATGGCTACACCTTC. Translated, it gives CSVGDNPNYGYTF.

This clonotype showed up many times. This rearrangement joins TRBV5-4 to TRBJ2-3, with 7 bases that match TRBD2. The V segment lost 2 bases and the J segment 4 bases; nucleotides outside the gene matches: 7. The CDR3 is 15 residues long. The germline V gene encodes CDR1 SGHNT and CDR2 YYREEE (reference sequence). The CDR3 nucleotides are TGTGCCAGCAGCTTAAGCGGGGCGGGCCCAGATACGCAGTATTTT. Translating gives CASSLSGAGPDTQYF.